This T cell receptor beta chain was recorded in a study of cytomegalovirus exposure and HLA in healthy donors. Whole-study findings and limits: Later on, analysis showed that most CMV-associated TCR beta chains appeared to be HLA-restricted. The study listed approximately 170 cytomegalovirus-associated TCR beta chains. Later analysis demonstrated an association between a missense DCLRE1C variant and TCR beta V- and J-gene trimming. Immune exposure information available was restricted to CMV serostatus.

Trimming cost V 1 base and J 4 bases, with 9 bases left between them. The CDR3 is 14 residues long. Germline-derived CDR1 and CDR2 are SGHTA and FQGNSA. Note on this clone: Antigen specificity is unknown.

In the PCR, 60 Vbeta and 13 Jbeta primers were used. Only in-frame clones appear in the TCRdb table, and some are missing; sequencing was by immunoSEQ multiplex PCR. The sample has roughly 140,000 clones, roughly 9.4% seen once. The clonotype comes from a male donor in good health and CMV-seronegative. The J gene is TRBJ2-3, the V gene TRBV7-2; D is uncertain. The specimen was PBMCs. This CDR3 reads CASSLVPAPDTQYF. CDR3 nucleotides: TGTGCCAGCAGCTTAGTTCCAGCGCCAGATACGCAGTATTTT. The entire variable domain, with the rest obtained from reference TRBV7-2 and TRBJ2-3, is as follows: GAGVSQSPSNKVTEKGKDVELRCDPISGHTALYWYRQSLGQGLEFLIYFQGNSAPDKSGLPSDRFSAERTGGSVSTLTIQRTQQEDSAVYLCASSLVPAPDTQYFGPGTRLTVL.